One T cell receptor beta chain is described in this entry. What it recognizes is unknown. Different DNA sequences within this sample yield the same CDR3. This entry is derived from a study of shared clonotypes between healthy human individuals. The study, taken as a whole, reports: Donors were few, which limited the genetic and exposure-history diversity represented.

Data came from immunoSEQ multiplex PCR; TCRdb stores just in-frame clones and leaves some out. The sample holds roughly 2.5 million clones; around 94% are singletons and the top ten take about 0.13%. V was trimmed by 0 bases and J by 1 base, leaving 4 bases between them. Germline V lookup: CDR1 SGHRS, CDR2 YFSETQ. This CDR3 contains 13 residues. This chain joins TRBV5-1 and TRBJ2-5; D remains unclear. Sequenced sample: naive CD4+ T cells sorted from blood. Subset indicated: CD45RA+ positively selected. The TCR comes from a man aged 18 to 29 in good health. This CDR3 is CASSLGPQETQYF. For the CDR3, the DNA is TGCGCCAGCAGCTTGGGCCCCCAAGAGACCCAGTACTTC.